This T cell receptor beta chain originates from a study of blood T cell repertoires in COVID-19. Looking at the study overall: Samples taken during acute and convalescent COVID-19 were collected in the United States, Italy and Spain. From T cells, B-cell-depleted T cells, or PBMCs came the material, which was cDNA or gDNA.

Methods used by the authors: Amplifying reference gene primers gave estimates of nucleated cell counts. Sequenced by immunoSEQ multiplex PCR; TCRdb stores in-frame clones only, minus some. That table furnishes V, J and clone size, whereas the DNA furnished D and trimming. This table holds more than 110,000 clones, roughly 91% found once. The CDR3 totals 14 residues. The V gene's germline CDR1 is MDHEN and CDR2 SYDVKM. V was clipped by 2 bases and J by 9 bases, with 11 bases between them. The J gene is TRBJ1-6, the V gene TRBV28; TRBD1 is a possible D gene (6 bases). This TCR was sampled from a man aged 55 to 70 with active or convalescent COVID-19. The sample comprised peripheral blood. CDR3 in DNA: TGTGCCAGCAGTTTAGGTCAGGGGATTTCACCCCTCCACTTT. Protein product: CASSLGQGISPLHF.